The entry below gives a single TCR beta chain sequence along with its context. This record comes from a study of T cells in Graves' hyperthyroidism and ophthalmopathy. Study details: Peripheral blood was secured at the point of initial diagnosis, before any treatment.

CDR3 size: 13 residues. V shed 0 bases and J shed 10 bases, with 10 bases lying between them. Germline CDR1 and CDR2: MNHEY and SVGAGI. It was uncontrolled infection, other autoimmune disease, pregnancy or lactation that excluded patients. There were TCR beta CDR3 regions amplified from RNA transcripts. An initial round of RT-PCR targeting the TCR CDR3 relied on the HTBI primer set. TCRdb reanalysed the multiplex PCR reads using MiXCR and keeps one entry per CDR3 protein. The data show about 770,000 distinct CDR3 sequences, around 19% seen once. This rearrangement joins TRBV6-5 to TRBJ2-1; no definite D call. The sequenced material came from blood. The receptor comes from a woman between 45 and 60 years old with Graves' hyperthyroidism that later progressed to Graves' ophthalmopathy. The CDR3 protein is CASSYSGSREQFF. The CDR3 DNA follows: TGTGCCAGCAGTTACTCGGGCTCAAGGGAGCAGTTCTTC.